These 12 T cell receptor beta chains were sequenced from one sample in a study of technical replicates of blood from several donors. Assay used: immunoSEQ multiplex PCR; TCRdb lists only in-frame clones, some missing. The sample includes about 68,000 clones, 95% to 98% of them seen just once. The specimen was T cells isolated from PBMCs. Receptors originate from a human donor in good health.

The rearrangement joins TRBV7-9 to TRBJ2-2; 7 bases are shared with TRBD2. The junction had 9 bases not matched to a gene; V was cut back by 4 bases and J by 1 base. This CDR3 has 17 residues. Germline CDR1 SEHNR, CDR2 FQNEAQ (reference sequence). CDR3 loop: CASSSRLLARNTGELFF. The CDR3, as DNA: TGTGCCAGCAGCTCTAGGTTACTAGCGAGGAACACCGGGGAGCTGTTTTTT.

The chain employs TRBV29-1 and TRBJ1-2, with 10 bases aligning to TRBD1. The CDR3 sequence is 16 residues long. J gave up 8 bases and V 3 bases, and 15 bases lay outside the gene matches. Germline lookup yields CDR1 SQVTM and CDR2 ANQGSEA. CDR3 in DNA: TGCAGCGTTGATACGTTAGGGGGACAGGGGTTTCAAGGCTACACCTTC. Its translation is CSVDTLGGQGFQGYTF.

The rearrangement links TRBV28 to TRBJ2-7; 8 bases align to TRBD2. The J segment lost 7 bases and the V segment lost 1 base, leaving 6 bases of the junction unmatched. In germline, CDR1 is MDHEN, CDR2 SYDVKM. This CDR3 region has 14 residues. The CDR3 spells CASSLFSGTREQYF. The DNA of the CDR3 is TGTGCCAGCAGTTTATTTAGCGGGACACGGGAGCAGTACTTC.

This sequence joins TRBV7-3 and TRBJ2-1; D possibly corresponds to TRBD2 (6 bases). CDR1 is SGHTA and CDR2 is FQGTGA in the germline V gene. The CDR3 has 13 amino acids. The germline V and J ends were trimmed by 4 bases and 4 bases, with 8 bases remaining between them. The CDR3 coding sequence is TGTGCCAGCAGCTCCGGGACTTACAATGAGCAGTTCTTC. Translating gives CASSSGTYNEQFF.

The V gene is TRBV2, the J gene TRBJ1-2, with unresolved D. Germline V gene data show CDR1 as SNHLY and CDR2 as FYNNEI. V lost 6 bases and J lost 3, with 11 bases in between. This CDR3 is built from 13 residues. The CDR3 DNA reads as TGTGCCAGCAGGCCCGGAGACGACTATGGCTACACCTTC. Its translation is CASRPGDDYGYTF.

CDR3 in amino acids: CASRGQGELNNEKLFF. CDR3 nucleotides: TGCGCCAGCAGGGGACAGGGGGAACTAAATAATGAAAAACTGTTTTTT. The chain employs TRBV4-3 and TRBJ1-4; 11 nucleotides match TRBD1. Germline CDR1 LGHNA, CDR2 YSLEER. CDR3 length equals 16 residues. Losses at the gene ends were 6 bases for V and 4 bases for J; bases not matched to a gene: 7.

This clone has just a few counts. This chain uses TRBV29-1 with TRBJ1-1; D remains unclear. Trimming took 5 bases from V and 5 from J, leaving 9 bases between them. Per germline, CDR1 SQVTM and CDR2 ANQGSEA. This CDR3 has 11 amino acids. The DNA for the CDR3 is TGCAGCGTTAGTGGAGATACTGAAGCTTTCTTT. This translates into CSVSGDTEAFF.

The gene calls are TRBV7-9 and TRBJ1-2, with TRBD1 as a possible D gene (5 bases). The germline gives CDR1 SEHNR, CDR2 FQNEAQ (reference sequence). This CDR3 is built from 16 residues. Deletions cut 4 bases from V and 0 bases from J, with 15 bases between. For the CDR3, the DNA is TGTGCCAGCAGCTCGACAGAGCCCTCTACTAACTATGGCTACACCTTC. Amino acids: CASSSTEPSTNYGYTF.

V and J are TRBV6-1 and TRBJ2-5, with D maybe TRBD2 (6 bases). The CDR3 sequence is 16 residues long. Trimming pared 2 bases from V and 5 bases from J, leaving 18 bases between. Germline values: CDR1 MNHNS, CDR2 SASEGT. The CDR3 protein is CASSEPMEGMRETQYF. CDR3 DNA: TGTGCCAGCAGTGAACCGATGGAGGGGATGCGCGAGACCCAGTACTTC.

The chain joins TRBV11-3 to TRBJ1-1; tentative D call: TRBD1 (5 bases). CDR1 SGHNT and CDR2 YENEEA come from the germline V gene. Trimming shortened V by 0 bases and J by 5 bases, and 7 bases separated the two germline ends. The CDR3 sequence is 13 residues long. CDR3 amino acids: CASSLDWTTEAFF. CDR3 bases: TGTGCCAGCAGCTTAGATTGGACAACTGAAGCTTTCTTT.

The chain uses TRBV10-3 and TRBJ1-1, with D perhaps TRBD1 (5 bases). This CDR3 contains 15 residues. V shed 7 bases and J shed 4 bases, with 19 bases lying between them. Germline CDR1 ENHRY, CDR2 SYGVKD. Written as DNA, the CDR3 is TGTGCCATCACAAGGGGTGAAGGGATCAGCACTGAAGCTTTCTTT. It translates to CAITRGEGISTEAFF.

The CDR3 loop reads CASSTGGRETQYF. The CDR3 DNA reads TGTGCCAGTAGTACAGGGGGCCGAGAGACCCAGTACTTC. The chain links TRBV19 to TRBJ2-5, with 8 bases matching TRBD1. CDR3 length: 13 residues. Germline-derived CDR1 and CDR2 are LNHDA and SQIVND (reference sequence). The V and J ends lost 4 bases and 4 bases, in that order; junction bases with no gene match: 2.